This paragraph covers one T cell receptor (beta chain) sequence. The data originate from a study of regulatory T cells in long-lasting Graves disease. Described time point: newly diagnosed GD, antithyroid drugs for less than 3 months. The authors made the TCR library using RNA they extracted from PBMCs. HTBI primers from iRepertoire and Arm-PCR of CDR3 regions yielded the TCR beta libraries. MiXCR, run by TCRdb on the multiplex PCR reads, gives a single entry per CDR3 protein. Of about 620,000 distinct CDR3 sequences listed, 15% to 20% were seen once; the top ten hold roughly 18%. This sample was shared with a second study, whose subject was T cells in Graves' hyperthyroidism and ophthalmopathy. That work states: The model's output predicted ophthalmopathy at a median of about 5.9 months prior to onset.

The clonotype was recovered from a woman in her thirties with Graves disease. Sequenced material: peripheral blood mononuclear cells (PBMCs), taken at new diagnosis, from a patient treated with antithyroid drugs.

CDR3 sequence reads: CASSHGSNTGELFF. The CDR3 DNA reads TGCGCCAGCAGCCATGGGTCCAACACCGGGGAGCTGTTTTTT. This chain links TRBV4-1 with TRBJ2-2; D is ambiguous. The CDR3 spans 14 residues. Germline values: CDR1 MGHRA, CDR2 YSYEKL. Between the trimmed V and J ends, which lost 3 bases and 2 bases, there was a span of 7 bases.